A single T cell receptor beta chain is shown here with its context. Its specific antigen is unknown. Base qualities are not provided; no much larger clone lies one nucleotide away. This record comes from a study of blood T cell repertoires in COVID-19 (TCRdb year 2020). Turning to the overall study: Collaborator samples came from the United States, Italy and Spain and covered acute and convalescent phases of COVID-19. The repertoires were released in a freely available public database intended as a resource for research on the immune response to SARS-CoV-2. Deeply sampled blood TCRbeta repertoires from subjects exposed to, actively infected with, or recovered from COVID-19 were included in the dataset. The material from the prospective study consisted of cDNA or gDNA derived from T cells, B-cell-depleted T cells, or PBMCs. The samples were drawn from the first 160 participants of the ongoing ImmuneRACE study and from some 1,300 subjects provided by 6 global collaborators. Where available, HLA class I and class II types were obtained from metadata supplied by the sample provider rather than from assay-based typing. The sample metadata nearly always contained a de-identified subject ID, COVID-19 status, age in years and sex.

TCRbeta CDR3 regions were amplified from genomic DNA by means of the immunoSEQ Assay, a bias-controlled multiplex PCR. As for the original processing: Nucleated cell counts per sample were estimated from amplification of reference gene primers within the assay. Sequence reads were collapsed and filtered to measure the absolute abundance of every unique TCRbeta CDR3 rearrangement. Productive Simpson clonality was computed per sample as the square root of Simpson's diversity index over productive rearrangements. In TCRdb, the immuneACCESS table is reduced to in-frame sequences with V and J assigned. These tables do not hold every clone; where another copy was compared, an unresolved V gene accounts for under half, and the others remain unexplained. V, J and clone size are those of that table, while D and trimming were read from the DNA. The sample yields 91,000 or so clones; 86% were counted once. Under 15% of the sample rests with the top ten.

There are 14 amino acids in the CDR3, from cysteine to phenylalanine inclusive. The retained sequence is limited to the CDR3, 42 bases, with the frame set at the first base. For CDR1 and CDR2, the germline V gene (reference sequence) lists MNHEY and SMNVEV. For this chain, trimming is 6 bases at the V end and 4 bases at the J end, and the number of junction bases without a gene match is 1. Each collaborating institution followed its own protocols to collect whole blood in K2EDTA tubes. For TCRbeta analysis, collaborator samples were shipped as frozen whole blood, as isolated PBMCs, or as DNA extracted from either sample type. What the research found in general, with its limitations: The amount of clinical and demographic metadata varied by source and participant and was provided uncurated.

The sequencing sample was made of peripheral blood. The chain was built from TRBV27 and TRBJ1-6, and 9 bases in between align with TRBD1. This TCR came from a woman in her sixties or seventies in a cohort sampled during active or convalescent COVID-19. The nucleotide sequence is TGTGCCAGCAGGGGGACAGGGTATAATTCACCCCTCCACTTT. This yields the protein CASRGTGYNSPLHF.